Presented here are 30 T cell receptor beta chains from one specimen sequenced in a study of blood T cell repertoires in COVID-19. TCRdb's copy holds only in-frame clones and misses some; the assay was immunoSEQ multiplex PCR. The sample holds some 350,000 clones, 90% seen once. Specimen: peripheral blood. These receptors were obtained from a young man with active or convalescent COVID-19.

The chain links TRBV7-8 to TRBJ2-1, with unresolved D. Germline values: CDR1 SGHVS, CDR2 FQNEAQ. With 5 bases removed from V and 3 bases from J, the gap between germline ends came to 14 bases. This CDR3 contains 15 residues. CDR3 loop: CASSRLIRGYNEQFF. The DNA for the CDR3 is TGTGCCAGCAGCCGACTGATTAGAGGCTACAATGAGCAGTTCTTC.

The V and J genes are TRBV24-1 and TRBJ2-3; 8 nucleotides align to TRBD1. V gave up 4 bases and J gave up 3 bases; unmatched junction bases: 11. The CDR3 extends over 17 amino acids. Germline CDR1 KGHDR, CDR2 SFDVKD. In nucleotides, the CDR3 is TGTGCCACCAGTGACCCCATACCTGACAGGGGAACAGATACGCAGTATTTT. It is translated as CATSDPIPDRGTDTQYF.

The chain couples TRBV2 to TRBJ1-5; D is uncertain. This CDR3 spans 14 amino acids. Looked up from germline, CDR1 is SNHLY and CDR2 is FYNNEI. V lost 7 bases and J lost 3, with 13 bases in between. In DNA, the CDR3 is TGTGCCAGCAAGGAGTCGAGGATCAATCAGCCCCAGCATTTT. Amino acid sequence: CASKESRINQPQHF.

This clone has only one observation. The V and J genes are TRBV7-2 and TRBJ1-1, with 8 bases fitting TRBD1. The ends lost 2 bases at V and 10 bases at J; junction bases unmatched: 9. Germline V gene sequence: CDR1 SGHTA, CDR2 FQGNSA. CDR3 length equals 14 residues. The CDR3, as DNA: TGTGCCAGCAGCTTAATGTGGCAGGGGGCAGGAGCTTTCTTT. It codes for CASSLMWQGAGAFF.

The CDR3 loop reads CASSYVYSSNTGELFF. CDR3 nucleotide sequence: TGTGCCAGCAGTTATGTATACTCCTCTAACACCGGGGAGCTGTTTTTT. The chain employs TRBV6-5 and TRBJ2-2; D is unclear. CDR1 MNHEY and CDR2 SVGAGI come from the germline V gene. The CDR3 consists of 16 residues. V gave up 3 bases and J gave up 2 bases, with 13 bases separating them.

This chain joins TRBV3-1 (or the pseudogene TRBV3-2) and TRBJ2-1, with D unclear. Germline assignment: CDR1 LGHDT and CDR2 YNNKEL (reference sequence). V shed 2 bases and J shed 6 bases, with 8 bases lying between them. The CDR3 extends over 13 amino acids. Written as DNA, the CDR3 is TGTGCCAGCAGCCAACATCAGGTCAATGAGCAGTTCTTC. Protein product: CASSQHQVNEQFF.

V usage is TRBV19 and J usage is TRBJ2-5; 7 bases match TRBD1. V was clipped by 4 bases and J by 1 base; unmatched bases: 6. Per the germline V gene, CDR1 is LNHDA and CDR2 is SQIVND (reference sequence). The CDR3 has 15 amino acids. The chain's CDR3 is CASSTPGQIQETQYF. The CDR3 nucleotides read TGTGCCAGTAGTACCCCGGGACAGATCCAAGAGACCCAGTACTTC. Full variable domain (rest looked up from reference TRBV19 and TRBJ2-5): DGGITQSPKYLFRKEGQNVTLSCEQNLNHDAMYWYRQDPGQGLRLIYYSQIVNDFQKGDIAEGYSVSREKKESFPLTVTSAQKNPTAFYLCASSTPGQIQETQYFGPGTRLLVL.

The genes are TRBV9 and TRBJ2-7, with D perhaps TRBD2 (6 bases). Germline loops: CDR1 SGDLS, CDR2 YYNGEE. V was shortened by 3 bases and J by 3 bases, with 16 bases between the two germline ends. The CDR3 runs 15 residues. CDR3 nucleotides: TGTGCCAGCAGCGCCCAATCGGGGGTAGGCTACGAGCAGTACTTC. Protein: CASSAQSGVGYEQYF. Drawing the rest from reference TRBV9 and TRBJ2-7, the complete variable domain is DSGVTQTPKHLITATGQRVTLRCSPRSGDLSVYWYQQSLDQGLQFLIQYYNGEERAKGNILERFSAQQFPDLHSELNLSSLELGDSALYFCASSAQSGVGYEQYFGPGTRLTVT.

V and J are TRBV9 and TRBJ2-7; a weak D match, TRBD1 (6 bases). Germline V lookup: CDR1 SGDLS, CDR2 YYNGEE. There are 14 residues in the CDR3. The V and J ends lost 4 bases and 2 bases respectively, with 13 bases between them. DNA of the CDR3: TGTGCCAGCAGCCCCCGGGACAAGGCCTACGAGCAGTACTTC. Translation gives CASSPRDKAYEQYF. The complete variable domain, with remaining parts taken from reference TRBV9 and TRBJ2-7, reads DSGVTQTPKHLITATGQRVTLRCSPRSGDLSVYWYQQSLDQGLQFLIQYYNGEERAKGNILERFSAQQFPDLHSELNLSSLELGDSALYFCASSPRDKAYEQYFGPGTRLTVT.

The rearrangement joins TRBV19 to TRBJ1-5; D unclear. Trimming stripped 5 bases from V and 0 bases from J, with 14 bases between. The germline V gene has CDR1 LNHDA and CDR2 SQIVND (reference sequence). There are 16 residues in the CDR3. DNA of the CDR3: TGTGCCAGTAGTCCATTTTCCGGGGATAGCAATCAGCCCCAGCATTTT. Encoded protein: CASSPFSGDSNQPQHF.

This rearrangement joins TRBV3-1 (or the pseudogene TRBV3-2) to TRBJ2-2, with D possibly being TRBD1 (6 bases). There are 14 residues in the CDR3. Trimming pared 4 bases from V and 5 bases from J, leaving 11 bases between. Per the germline V gene, CDR1 is LGHDT and CDR2 is YNNKEL (reference sequence). The DNA for the CDR3 is TGTGCCAGCAGCCCCCACAGGGTAACCGGGGAGCTGTTTTTT. Translation gives CASSPHRVTGELFF.

The chain employs TRBV19 and TRBJ2-2, with 10 bases lining up with TRBD1. Trimming cost V 10 bases and J 4 bases; bases outside gene matches: 6. The CDR3 sequence is 14 residues long. CDR1 LNHDA and CDR2 SQIVND come from the germline V gene (reference sequence). CDR3 loop: CATGTGAPTGELFF. CDR3 DNA sequence: TGTGCCACCGGGACAGGGGCCCCCACCGGGGAGCTGTTTTTT.

This chain connects TRBV5-1 to TRBJ2-1, with a weak D call TRBD1 (6 bases). V was shortened by 6 bases and J by 8 bases, with 18 bases between the two germline ends. Germline V gives CDR1 SGHRS, CDR2 YFSETQ. There are 14 residues in the CDR3. CDR3 loop: CASNIGVGADEQFF. CDR3 bases: TGCGCCAGCAACATCGGGGTGGGGGCTGATGAGCAGTTCTTC.

V and J are TRBV28 and TRBJ1-3; 8 bases agree with TRBD1. Trimming cost V 8 bases and J 2 bases; bases outside gene matches: 5. CDR3 length: 14 residues. The germline V gene has CDR1 MDHEN and CDR2 SYDVKM. The DNA of the CDR3 is TGTGCCAGCTTGTCAGGGGGCGCTGGAAACACCATATATTTT. Amino acid sequence: CASLSGGAGNTIYF.

The chain links TRBV7-2 to TRBJ1-4, with D maybe TRBD1 (6 bases). V lost 7 bases, J lost 5 bases, and 20 bases lay in between. Germline V gene lookup returns CDR1 SGHTA and CDR2 FQGNSA. The CDR3 consists of 16 residues. CDR3 nucleotides: TGTGCCAGCACCCGGTACATATGGGGGCCAAATGAAAAACTGTTTTTT. Encoded protein: CASTRYIWGPNEKLFF.

The chain is built from TRBV9 and TRBJ2-7; 12 nucleotides agree with TRBD2. This CDR3 region has 18 residues. Germline CDR1 SGDLS, CDR2 YYNGEE. Unmatched junction bases numbered 15, after V lost 4 bases and J lost 4 bases. The CDR3 coding sequence is TGTGCCAGCAGCTCAAGAACCCCGACTAGCGGGAGACTTTACGAGCAGTACTTC. Translation gives CASSSRTPTSGRLYEQYF.

V and J are TRBV11-3 and TRBJ2-7; 8 bases are shared with TRBD1. Germline V lookup: CDR1 SGHNT, CDR2 YENEEA. V lost 3 bases to trimming and J lost 3 bases; unmatched junction nucleotides: 7. This CDR3 is 15 amino acids long. The CDR3 is CASSLRTGPNYEQYF. DNA of the CDR3: TGTGCCAGCAGCTTGCGGACAGGGCCAAACTACGAGCAGTACTTC.

The V and J genes are TRBV11-3 and TRBJ2-5, with TRBD1 identical over 9 bases. The CDR3 loop spans 15 amino acids. Germline CDR1 and CDR2: SGHNT and YENEEA. V gave up 6 bases and J gave up 5 bases; unmatched junction bases: 10. CDR3 region: CASSKTGGEGETQYF. CDR3 coding DNA: TGTGCCAGCAGTAAGACAGGGGGTGAGGGGGAGACCCAGTACTTC.

The J gene is TRBJ1-5, the V gene TRBV27; a possible D gene is TRBD1 (5 bases). The CDR3 is made up of 12 amino acids. CDR1 and CDR2 from the germline V gene are MNHEY and SMNVEV (reference sequence). Trimming took off 10 bases at V and 7 bases at J, with 14 bases between the two ends. The CDR3 sequence is CATRAGDQPQHF. CDR3 sequence (DNA): TGTGCCACCCGGGCGGGGGACCAGCCCCAGCATTTT.

This clone was detected once. The V and J genes are TRBV28 and TRBJ2-1; TRBD1 is a possible D gene (5 bases). The germline CDR1 and CDR2 sequences are MDHEN and SYDVKM. The CDR3 sequence is 16 residues long. Trimming removed 1 base from V and 0 bases from J, with 10 bases in between. CDR3: CASSLLGASSYNEQFF. In nucleotides, the CDR3 is TGTGCCAGCAGTTTATTAGGGGCGAGCTCCTACAATGAGCAGTTCTTC. The variable domain in full, completed from reference TRBV28 and TRBJ2-1, reads DVKVTQSSRYLVKRTGEKVFLECVQDMDHENMFWYRQDPGLGLRLIYFSYDVKMKEKGDIPEGYSVSREKKERFSLILESASTNQTSMYLCASSLLGASSYNEQFFGPGTRLTVL.

This clone was observed once. A read error may produce the germline difference seen at one junction end. The rearrangement joins TRBV18 to TRBJ2-6; D might be TRBD1 (5 bases). The CDR3 spans 17 residues. Germline V gives CDR1 KGHSH, CDR2 LQKENI. For the CDR3, the DNA is TGTGCCAGCTCACCATTCCTTGGCCGCTCTGGGGCCAACGTGCTGACTTTC. Translation gives CASSPFLGRSGANVLTF.

The chain links TRBV27 to TRBJ1-5; D may be TRBD1 (5 bases). Germline V gene sequence: CDR1 MNHEY, CDR2 SMNVEV (reference sequence). Between the trimmed V and J ends, which lost 1 base and 0 bases, there was a span of 19 bases. The CDR3 has 19 residues. CDR3 nucleotide sequence: TGTGCCAGCAGTTTATACCAGGGTGCTTCAGGCCATAGCAATCAGCCCCAGCATTTT. Protein sequence: CASSLYQGASGHSNQPQHF.

CDR3 protein: CASSQDLGQGVNTEAFF. DNA of the CDR3: TGCGCCAGCAGCCAAGATTTGGGACAGGGAGTGAACACTGAAGCTTTCTTT. V usage is TRBV4-3 and J usage is TRBJ1-1, with TRBD1 identical over 9 bases. The V gene end was trimmed by 0 bases and the J gene end by 0 bases; junction bases not matched to a gene: 5. This CDR3 is 17 amino acids long. The germline V gene has CDR1 LGHNA and CDR2 YSLEER.

The chain is built from TRBV12-3 or TRBV12-4 and TRBJ2-7; D may be TRBD2 (6 bases). The CDR3 sequence is 13 residues long. The V and J ends lost 6 bases and 2 bases respectively, with 11 bases between them. The CDR3 loop is CASSRGIAYEQYF. The CDR3 nucleotides read TGTGCCAGCAGCCGGGGGATCGCCTACGAGCAGTACTTC.

The V and J genes are TRBV4-1 and TRBJ2-1; 10 positions match TRBD2. Unmatched junction bases numbered 7, after V lost 1 base and J lost 7 bases. In germline, CDR1 is MGHRA, CDR2 YSYEKL. CDR3 length equals 16 residues. The DNA of the CDR3 is TGCGCCAGCAGCCAAGGAAGCGGGGGGGCCTTTAATGAGCAGTTCTTC. Protein sequence: CASSQGSGGAFNEQFF.

V and J are TRBV18 and TRBJ2-1, with TRBD2 matching 7 bases. The germline V gene has CDR1 KGHSH and CDR2 LQKENI. The CDR3 is 16 residues long. Germline trimming cut 6 bases from V and 6 bases from J; bases unmatched to any gene: 14. CDR3 sequence (DNA): TGTGCCAGCTCCCGCACTCTTGGGGGGGATAGCAATGAGCAGTTCTTC. Translated, it gives CASSRTLGGDSNEQFF.

The chain is built from TRBV19 and TRBJ2-1, with D hard to call. There are 14 residues in the CDR3. Between the trimmed V and J ends, which lost 1 base and 4 bases, there was a span of 8 bases. The germline V gene encodes CDR1 LNHDA and CDR2 SQIVND (reference sequence). The CDR3 nucleotides read TGTGCCAGTAGTATAGCCAGGATATACAATGAGCAGTTCTTC. Translating it yields CASSIARIYNEQFF.

The chain employs TRBV6-6 and TRBJ2-7; D call uncertain. The V end lost 0 bases, the J end lost 6 bases, and 3 bases lay between the germline ends. The CDR3 spans 11 residues. Germline V lookup: CDR1 MNHNY, CDR2 SVGAGI (reference sequence). The CDR3 sequence is CASSYSSEQYF. CDR3 sequence (DNA): TGTGCCAGCAGTTACTCGAGCGAGCAGTACTTC.

The chain joins TRBV19 to TRBJ1-4; TRBD1 agrees at 9 bases. The germline V gene encodes CDR1 LNHDA and CDR2 SQIVND (reference sequence). The junction had 5 bases not matched to a gene; V was cut back by 7 bases and J by 8 bases. The CDR3 length is 13 residues. The CDR3 spells CASNRGLGEKLFF. DNA of the CDR3: TGTGCCAGTAACAGGGGGCTTGGCGAAAAACTGTTTTTT.

This clone was found a few times. CDR3 protein: CASSQDTASGNTIYF. The CDR3 nucleotides read TGCGCCAGCAGCCAAGATACAGCTTCTGGAAACACCATATATTTT. This rearrangement joins TRBV4-3 to TRBJ1-3; unclear D gene. The CDR3 runs to 15 residues. V was pared by 0 bases and J by 1 base, with 7 bases between. CDR1 is LGHNA, CDR2 YSLEER, per germline.